These T cell receptor beta chains were read from a single sample in a study of blood T cell repertoires in COVID-19. Here immunoSEQ multiplex PCR was the method, and the copy in TCRdb shows in-frame clones only, minus some. The table shows about 100,000 clones, with more than 75% occurring only once. Sequenced: peripheral blood. The receptors originated from a human donor in a cohort sampled during active COVID-19. Each CDR3 is given with its conserved first and last residue. D genes are given only for firm matches. Rows give clone size only sometimes, using once, few, many, or a class for an expanded clone.

>TRBJ1-5|once|TRBD1|TRBV6-2/TRBV6-3
TGTGCCAGCAGCCACATGACAGGGGGGACCTACAATCAGCCCCAGCATTTT
CASSHMTGGTYNQPQHF
>TRBJ1-5|-|TRBD1|TRBV7-8
TGTGCCAGCAGAAGGGGGCTGGAGAAACAGCCCCAGCATTTT
CASRRGLEKQPQHF
>TRBJ1-6|-|-|TRBV4-2
TGTGCCAGCAGCCAAGAACCGGAAACTCGGGGTTCACCCCTCCACTTT
CASSQEPETRGSPLHF
>TRBJ2-2|-|-|TRBV10-3
TGTGCCATCACCCACGGGACTCAGAACACCGGGGAGCTGTTTTTT
CAITHGTQNTGELFF
>TRBJ1-4|-|TRBD1|TRBV11-2
TGTGCCAGCAGCCCCGGGACAGGGGTAACTAATGAAAAACTGTTTTTT
CASSPGTGVTNEKLFF
>TRBJ2-2|-|-|TRBV5-1
TGCGCCAGCAGCGCCCTCTCGGGTAACACCGGGGAGCTGTTTTTT
CASSALSGNTGELFF
>TRBJ1-1|-|-|TRBV6-6
TGTGCCAGCAGTTACTCGGAGGGGAACACTGAAGCTTTCTTT
CASSYSEGNTEAFF
>TRBJ2-5|-|TRBD2|TRBV5-5
TGTGCCAGCAGCTTTTTTTCGGGAGGTGGAATAGAGACCCAGTACTTC
CASSFFSGGGIETQYF
>TRBJ2-5|-|TRBD1|TRBV6-2/TRBV6-3
TGTGCCAGCAGTTACGGGGACAGGGATCAAGAGACCCAGTACTTC
CASSYGDRDQETQYF
>TRBJ2-5|few|-|TRBV7-2
TGTGCCAGCAGCTCCCGGGGGGCCCGGGGAGAGACCCAGTACTTC
CASSSRGARGETQYF
>TRBJ2-7|-|TRBD1|TRBV18
TGTGCCAGCTCACCACCTAGCAGGGGGCACTACGAGCAGTACTTC
CASSPPSRGHYEQYF
>TRBJ2-7|-|-|TRBV7-2
TGTGCCAGCAGCTTGTTTCGAGACAGCCCCTACGAGCAGTACTTC
CASSLFRDSPYEQYF
>TRBJ2-1|-|-|TRBV9
TGTGCCAGCAGCGTAGCTGTTAGGGAAGGGGATGAGCAGTTCTTC
CASSVAVREGDEQFF
>TRBJ2-3|-|-|TRBV2
TGTGCCAGCAAGACCAGCGGACTACACACAGATACGCAGTATTTT
CASKTSGLHTDTQYF
>TRBJ2-3|-|TRBD2|TRBV3-1/TRBV3-2
TGTGCCAGCAGCCAAGATGTAGCTAGCGGGAGCTCGGGCACAGATACGCAGTATTTT
CASSQDVASGSSGTDTQYF
>TRBJ1-2|-|-|TRBV28
TGTGCCAGCAGTTACGGAGGGGCCTATGGCTACACCTTC
CASSYGGAYGYTF
>TRBJ2-1|few|-|TRBV5-1
TGCGCCAGCAGCTTGGTGACAGCCTTATACAATGAGCAGTTCTTC
CASSLVTALYNEQFF
>TRBJ1-2|-|-|TRBV7-2
TGTGCCAGCAGCTACCGATCAGGGGTCTATGGCTACACCTTC
CASSYRSGVYGYTF
>TRBJ2-7|-|-|TRBV19
TGTGCCAGTAAACAGGTGGAATACGAGCAGTACTTC
CASKQVEYEQYF
>TRBJ1-1|-|TRBD1|TRBV7-3
TGTGCCAGCAGCTCGACCGGGACAGGGGGCGCGAACACTGAAGCTTTCTTT
CASSSTGTGGANTEAFF
>TRBJ2-7|-|TRBD2|TRBV5-1
TGCGCCAGCAGCTTCGGTTCCAGCGGGGGGACCTACGAGCAGTACTTC
CASSFGSSGGTYEQYF
>TRBJ1-1|-|TRBD1|TRBV3-1/TRBV3-2
TGTGCCAGCAGCCTTTCTCCGGGACAGGGGGGACCTTTCTTT
CASSLSPGQGGPFF
>TRBJ1-4|-|TRBD1|TRBV6-4
TGTGCCAGCAGTGCCACCAGGACAGGGACTAATGAAAAACTGTTTTTT
CASSATRTGTNEKLFF
>TRBJ2-3|-|TRBD2|TRBV13
TGTGCCAGCAGCCACCCTCGGACTAGCGGCACAGATACGCAGTATTTT
CASSHPRTSGTDTQYF
>TRBJ2-7|once|-|TRBV28
TGTGCCAGCAGTCCCCCGGTGGTACTTTCCTACGAGCAGTACTTC
CASSPPVVLSYEQYF
>TRBJ2-5|-|TRBD2|TRBV4-3
TGCGCCAGCAGCCAAGAACTAGCGGAGACCCAGTACTTC
CASSQELAETQYF
>TRBJ2-7|-|TRBD2|TRBV5-1
TGCGCCAGCAGCTTGGCCCCTAGCGGCCTAAACGGCTACGAGCAGTACTTC
CASSLAPSGLNGYEQYF
>TRBJ1-4|many|-|TRBV7-9
TGTGCCAGCAGCCCAAATACAGGGCCCGCTAATGAAAAACTGTTTTTT
CASSPNTGPANEKLFF
>TRBJ1-1|few|-|TRBV19
TGTGCCAGTAGGTTTCAGGGAAACACTGAAGCTTTCTTT
CASRFQGNTEAFF
>TRBJ2-5|-|TRBD2|TRBV9
TGTGCCAGCAGCGTAAGTAAAGCTAGCGGGGGGGCAGAGACCCAGTACTTC
CASSVSKASGGAETQYF
>TRBJ1-3|-|-|TRBV13
TGTGCCAGCAGCCCGGGTCCTCACACTGGAAACACCATATATTTT
CASSPGPHTGNTIYF
>TRBJ2-1|-|TRBD2|TRBV14
TGTGCCAGCAGCCAAGTAGCGGGAGGGAGCTCCTACAATGAGCAGTTCTTC
CASSQVAGGSSYNEQFF
>TRBJ1-2|-|-|TRBV28
TGTGCCAGCAGTTCTCCACCGGGAGGCCGGGCTTTGGGCTACACCTTC
CASSSPPGGRALGYTF
>TRBJ1-2|-|-|TRBV6-1
TGTGCCAGCAGTGAACTTGGGCCAACCGGCTACACCTTC
CASSELGPTGYTF
>TRBJ2-5|-|TRBD1|TRBV4-3
TGCGCCAGCAGCCCTTCCGGGACAGGGGCAAAGACCCAGTACTTC
CASSPSGTGAKTQYF
>TRBJ1-3|-|-|TRBV5-1
TGCGCCAGCAGCTCTCAGGGATCTGGAAACACCATATATTTT
CASSSQGSGNTIYF
>TRBJ2-1|-|TRBD2|TRBV7-8
TGTGCCAGCAGCTTGCTACTAGCGGGAGGGGTGAATGAGCAGTTCTTC
CASSLLLAGGVNEQFF
>TRBJ2-7|-|-|TRBV2
TGTGCCAGCAGTGGCAGGGCTAATTCCTACGAGCAGTACTTC
CASSGRANSYEQYF
>TRBJ1-5|-|-|TRBV5-5
TGTGCCAGCAGATTGGGAGTAGGGGTTGGCAATCAGCCCCAGCATTTT
CASRLGVGVGNQPQHF
>TRBJ2-3|-|-|TRBV28
TGTGCCAGCAATCCGACTGTAGCAGGGGTAACAGATACGCAGTATTTT
CASNPTVAGVTDTQYF
>TRBJ1-5|-|TRBD1|TRBV7-8
TGTGCCAGCAGCTTATCGGGACAGGGATTAGGCAATCAGCCCCAGCATTTT
CASSLSGQGLGNQPQHF
>TRBJ1-2|once|TRBD1|TRBV27
TGTGCCAGCAGTTTATCGGGGACAGGTACCGGAGTTGGCTATGGCTACACCTTC
CASSLSGTGTGVGYGYTF
>TRBJ2-1|-|TRBD1|TRBV7-3
TGTGCCAGCAGCTTAGGACAGGCAAATGAGCAGTTCTTC
CASSLGQANEQFF
>TRBJ2-2|-|TRBD1|TRBV6-6
TGTGCCAGCAGAACAGGGACAGGGAACACCGGGGAGCTGTTTTTT
CASRTGTGNTGELFF
>TRBJ1-1|-|-|TRBV2
TGTGCCAGCAGTGCCTTCCTTAACACTGAAGCTTTCTTT
CASSAFLNTEAFF
>TRBJ2-7|-|-|TRBV9
TGTGCCAGCAGCCCGGGTGAGGGAGTCTACGAGCAGTACTTC
CASSPGEGVYEQYF
>TRBJ1-5|once|TRBD1|TRBV19
TGTGCCAGTAGTTCAGAGGGGGCGAATCAGCCCCAGCATTTT
CASSSEGANQPQHF
>TRBJ2-5|-|-|TRBV3-1/TRBV3-2
TGTGCCAGCAGCCAGCTGTACTATATGGAGACCCAGTACTTC
CASSQLYYMETQYF
>TRBJ1-4|-|-|TRBV4-3
TGCGCCAGCAGCCAAGACTGGGGGGGGGCACGTGAAAAACTGTTTTTT
CASSQDWGGAREKLFF
>TRBJ1-1|-|-|TRBV18
TGTGCCAGCTCACCACCAGGGGGATTGAACACTGAAGCTTTCTTT
CASSPPGGLNTEAFF
>TRBJ2-7|-|-|TRBV6-6
TGTGCCAGCAGTCCACATACACTGTCAAGCGTTGCCTACGAGCAGTACTTC
CASSPHTLSSVAYEQYF
>TRBJ1-2|few|TRBD1|TRBV4-1
TGCGCCAGCAGCCAACAGGGGGCTCTATATGGCTACACCTTC
CASSQQGALYGYTF
>TRBJ1-5|-|-|TRBV27
TGTGCCAGCAGTTTAGAGGGGACAAGCAATCAGCCCCAGCATTTT
CASSLEGTSNQPQHF
>TRBJ1-1|-|-|TRBV5-4
TGTGCCAGCAGTAACCTCGGGGGGAGGGACACTGAAGCTTTCTTT
CASSNLGGRDTEAFF